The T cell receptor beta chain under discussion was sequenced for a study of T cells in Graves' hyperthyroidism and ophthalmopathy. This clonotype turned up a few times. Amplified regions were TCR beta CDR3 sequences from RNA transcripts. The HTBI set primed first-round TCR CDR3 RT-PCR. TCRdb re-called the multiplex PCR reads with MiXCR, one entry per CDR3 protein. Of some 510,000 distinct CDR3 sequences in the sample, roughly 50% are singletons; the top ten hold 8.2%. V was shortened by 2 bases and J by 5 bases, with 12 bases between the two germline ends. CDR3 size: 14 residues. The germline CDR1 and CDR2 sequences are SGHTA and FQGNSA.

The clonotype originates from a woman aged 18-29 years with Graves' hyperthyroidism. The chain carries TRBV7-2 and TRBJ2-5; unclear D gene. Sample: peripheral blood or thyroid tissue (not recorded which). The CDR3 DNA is TGTGCCAGCAGCTTAACGAGGACGGAGGAGACCCAGTACTTC. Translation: CASSLTRTEETQYF.